This passage covers 26 T cell receptor beta chains from one sample sequenced in a study of blood T cells in healthy people across ages. It was with a sample-barcoded 5' primer and a J-beta primer mix that a second PCR of roughly 6 to 11 cycles was run. Via MiXCR, TCRdb re-called the 5' RACE reads, giving one row per CDR3 protein. Among roughly 1.5 million distinct CDR3 sequences listed, approximately 43% were seen once. Sequenced sample: blood. The receptors here all came from a woman under 30 in good health.

This chain connects TRBV7-2 to TRBJ2-5, with D possibly TRBD1 on 6 matching bases. The better agreement between TRBJ2-7 and the DNA end casts doubt on the J call. From germline, CDR1 is SGHTA and CDR2 FQGNSA. This CDR3 region has 16 residues. The CDR3 DNA sequence: TGTGCCAGCAGCCCCGCTCCCAGGGGAAAAGGAGGCGAGCAGTACTTC. It is translated as CASSPAPRGKGGEQYF.

This clonotype was counted only a few times. The chain combines TRBV20-1 with TRBJ1-6; D not resolved. Trimming took 6 bases from V and 6 from J, leaving 15 bases between them. This CDR3 region has 14 residues. Germline-derived CDR1 and CDR2 are DFQATT and SNEGSKA (reference sequence). The CDR3 is CSATGAHSNSPLHF. The CDR3 DNA reads as TGCAGTGCCACGGGCGCTCACTCTAATTCACCCCTCCACTTT.

This clonotype was found a few times. The chain joins TRBV24-1 to TRBJ2-5; 11 bases line up with TRBD2. This CDR3 region has 16 residues. Germline CDR1 and CDR2: KGHDR and SFDVKD. Trimming cost V 4 bases and J 11 bases; bases outside gene matches: 14. Here the CDR3 reads CATSDRTSGGYNEQYF. CDR3 DNA sequence: TGTGCCACCAGTGACCGTACTAGCGGGGGCTACAATGAGCAGTACTTC.

At least ten counts were recorded for this clonotype. The chain uses TRBV7-2 and TRBJ2-1; unclear D gene. Trimming pared 4 bases from V and 9 bases from J, leaving 19 bases between. This CDR3 spans 15 amino acids. Germline V lookup: CDR1 SGHTA, CDR2 FQGNSA. The CDR3 region is CASSSEPARSFEQFF. DNA for the CDR3: TGTGCCAGCAGCTCAGAGCCCGCAAGGAGTTTTGAGCAGTTCTTC.

This clonotype showed up just a few times. The chain uses TRBV9 and TRBJ1-2; D is perhaps TRBD1 (5 bases). The V gene's germline CDR1 is SGDLS and CDR2 YYNGEE. This CDR3 has 15 residues. Trimming shortened V by 3 bases and J by 0 bases, and 12 bases separated the two germline ends. The CDR3 region has the DNA TGTGCCAGCAGCGCCACAGGAGGTCCTAACTATGGCTACACCTTC. Protein product: CASSATGGPNYGYTF.

The V call is TRBV7-2, the J call TRBJ2-5; D is unresolved. Germline CDR1 and CDR2: SGHTA and FQGNSA. CDR3 size: 16 residues. The V end lost 2 bases, the J end lost 5 bases, and 18 bases lay between the germline ends. The CDR3 coding sequence is TGTGCCAGCAGCTTACTAGTTGCGTCCTCTGGGGAGACCCAGTACTTC. Encoded protein: CASSLLVASSGETQYF.

J is TRBJ2-5 and V is TRBV29-1; maybe TRBD2 (6 bases). This CDR3 region has 13 residues. Per germline, CDR1 SQVTM and CDR2 ANQGSEA. V was clipped by 6 bases and J by 11 bases, with 22 bases between them. The CDR3 sequence is CSVGSSSYNEQYF. The CDR3 DNA is TGCAGCGTCGGGAGCAGCTCCTACAATGAGCAGTACTTC.

The chain uses TRBV4-3 and TRBJ2-7; the D gene is possibly TRBD2 (7 bases). Deletions cut 0 bases from V and 2 bases from J, with 14 bases between. This CDR3 is 16 amino acids long. CDR1 is LGHNA, CDR2 YSLEER, per germline. Written as DNA, the CDR3 is TGCGCCAGCAGCCAAGATCGGGGGGCGCGGACCTACGAGCAGTACTTC. It specifies CASSQDRGARTYEQYF.

The CDR3 sequence is CASSRYYNRGTGTGANVLTF. The CDR3 coding sequence is TGTGCCAGTAGTCGATACTATAACAGGGGGACAGGAACTGGGGCCAACGTCCTGACTTTC. V and J are TRBV19 and TRBJ2-6; 8 positions agree with TRBD1. The junction had 17 bases not matched to a gene; V was cut back by 5 bases and J by 2 bases. This CDR3 contains 20 residues. The germline V gene encodes CDR1 LNHDA and CDR2 SQIVND (reference sequence).

CDR3 DNA sequence: TGTGCCACCAGTGATCCCGACCCGGGACAGGGATCTGGGGCCAACGTCCTGACTTTC. This encodes CATSDPDPGQGSGANVLTF. The gene calls are TRBV24-1 and TRBJ2-6, with TRBD1 matching over 9 bases. V shed 3 bases, J shed 1 base, and the junction held 9 bases outside the gene matches. Germline-derived CDR1 and CDR2 are KGHDR and SFDVKD. This CDR3 comprises 19 residues.

This chain uses TRBV5-1 with TRBJ2-1; 9 bases match TRBD2. With 0 bases clipped from V and 7 bases from J, the junction kept 5 bases outside the gene matches. CDR1 and CDR2 from the germline V gene are SGHRS and YFSETQ. This CDR3 is 15 amino acids long. The CDR3, as DNA: TGCGCCAGCAGCTTGGCTAGCGGGAATGGGAATGAGCAGTTCTTC. This encodes CASSLASGNGNEQFF. The entire variable domain, with the rest obtained from reference TRBV5-1 and TRBJ2-1, is as follows: KAGVTQTPRYLIKTRGQQVTLSCSPISGHRSVSWYQQTPGQGLQFLFEYFSETQRNKGNFPGRFSGRQFSNSRSEMNVSTLELGDSALYLCASSLASGNGNEQFFGPGTRLTVL.

This rearrangement joins TRBV6-1 to TRBJ2-3; no firm D call. CDR1 is MNHNS, CDR2 SASEGT, per germline. The CDR3 has 15 residues. Trimming left V 2 bases short and J 3 bases short, with 12 bases between. CDR3 nucleotides: TGTGCCAGCAGTGAATCTGGGGTCCGGACAGATACGCAGTATTTT. Residues: CASSESGVRTDTQYF.

The table lists this clonotype with many counts. V usage is TRBV12-3 or TRBV12-4 and J usage is TRBJ2-1, with 10 nucleotides matching TRBD2. This CDR3 has 15 residues. The ends lost 6 bases at V and 5 bases at J; junction bases unmatched: 7. The CDR3 sequence is CASSPLAGVNNEQFF. Here the CDR3 DNA reads TGTGCCAGCAGCCCCCTAGCGGGAGTCAACAATGAGCAGTTCTTC.

This clonotype has a handful of counts. This rearrangement joins TRBV10-3 to TRBJ1-5, with D possibly being TRBD1 (5 bases). Trimming stripped 6 bases from V and 4 bases from J, with 10 bases between. There are 13 residues in the CDR3. Germline V gives CDR1 ENHRY, CDR2 SYGVKD. The CDR3 protein is CAIRDSLNQPQHF. In DNA, the CDR3 is TGTGCCATCAGAGACAGCCTTAATCAGCCCCAGCATTTT.

A few counts support this clonotype. V usage is TRBV7-9 and J usage is TRBJ2-7; D ambiguous. The CDR3 spans 11 residues. Germline CDR1 SEHNR, CDR2 FQNEAQ (reference sequence). Trimming took off 5 bases at V and 5 bases at J, with 7 bases between the two ends. The CDR3: CASSRTNEQYF. The CDR3, as DNA: TGTGCCAGCAGCCGTACAAACGAGCAGTACTTC.

Concerning this clonotype itself: This sequence may be a read error, since a much larger clone differs from it by one base. V gene TRBV6-6 combines with J gene TRBJ1-1, with 8 bases lining up with TRBD1. Germline CDR1 and CDR2: MNHNY and SVGAGI (reference sequence). This CDR3 spans 13 amino acids. The CDR3 loop reads CAGRTGGNTEAFF. DNA for the CDR3: TGTGCCGGCAGAACAGGGGGAAACACTGAAGCTTTCTTT.

The chain has TRBV28 and TRBJ2-4, with TRBD2 matching 7 bases. The CDR3 has 16 residues. Trimming took 5 bases from V and 0 from J; bases not matched to a gene: 7. Germline V gene data show CDR1 as MDHEN and CDR2 as SYDVKM. For the CDR3, the DNA is TGTGCCAGCAGTCTCCCGACTAGCTCAGCCAAAAACATTCAGTACTTC. Translating it yields CASSLPTSSAKNIQYF.

Note on this clonotype: A junction end diverges from the germline sequence, so it may reflect a read error. The rearrangement links TRBV9 to TRBJ2-1; D is possibly TRBD2 (5 bases). The CDR3 loop spans 14 amino acids. The germline gives CDR1 SGDLS, CDR2 YYNGEE. The CDR3 DNA reads TGTGCCAGCAGCGTAGTTTCTAGCAGCTATGAGCGGTTCTTC. Protein: CASSVVSSSYERFF. The whole variable domain, remainder taken from reference TRBV9 and TRBJ2-1, is DSGVTQTPKHLITATGQRVTLRCSPRSGDLSVYWYQQSLDQGLQFLIQYYNGEERAKGNILERFSAQQFPDLHSELNLSSLELGDSALYFCASSVVSSSYERFFGPGTRLTVL.

This clonotype was recorded a few times. The chain has TRBV9 and TRBJ2-5; a weak D match, TRBD1 (6 bases). Trimming stripped 0 bases from V and 3 bases from J, with 18 bases between. The CDR3 spans 17 residues. The germline V gene has CDR1 SGDLS and CDR2 YYNGEE. The CDR3 reads CASSVGSGGASEETQYF. The CDR3 region has the DNA TGTGCCAGCAGCGTAGGGTCTGGGGGCGCGTCGGAAGAGACCCAGTACTTC. Based on the CDR3 plus reference TRBV9 and TRBJ2-5, the full variable domain is DSGVTQTPKHLITATGQRVTLRCSPRSGDLSVYWYQQSLDQGLQFLIQYYNGEERAKGNILERFSAQQFPDLHSELNLSSLELGDSALYFCASSVGSGGASEETQYFGPGTRLLVL.

There are a few counts of this clonotype. The gene calls are TRBV7-8 and TRBJ1-2; D is possibly TRBD1 (5 bases). The germline V gene has CDR1 SGHVS and CDR2 FQNEAQ. The CDR3 contains 15 residues. Deletions cut 0 bases from V and 5 bases from J, with 13 bases between. CDR3 in amino acids: CASSLARGSGYGYTF. CDR3 DNA sequence: TGTGCCAGCAGCTTAGCTAGGGGTTCGGGGTATGGCTACACCTTC.

This chain connects TRBV5-1 to TRBJ2-3; 7 bases match TRBD2. The germline V gene has CDR1 SGHRS and CDR2 YFSETQ. Trimming at V came to 8 bases and at J to 0 bases, leaving 15 bases not matched to a gene. This CDR3 is 17 amino acids long. The CDR3, as DNA: TGCGCCAGGACCCGGGGGGAGGGGCCCCACAGCACAGATACGCAGTATTTT. Amino acid sequence: CARTRGEGPHSTDTQYF.

CDR3 in amino acids: CASSLSYSVNQPQHF. CDR3 nucleotides: TGTGCCAGCAGTTTAAGTTATTCCGTCAATCAGCCCCAGCATTTT. The chain has TRBV12-3 or TRBV12-4 and TRBJ1-5; D gene uncertain. CDR3 length: 15 residues. The germline V and J ends were trimmed by 2 bases and 3 bases, with 11 bases remaining between them.

The chain couples TRBV20-1 to TRBJ1-1, with TRBD1 matching over 7 bases. The CDR3 length is 15 residues. V lost 3 bases to trimming and J lost 4 bases; unmatched junction nucleotides: 11. CDR1 and CDR2 from the germline V gene are DFQATT and SNEGSKA (reference sequence). In DNA, the CDR3 is TGCAGTGCTAGTGGGTCCAGGGGGTTGGGCACTGAAGCTTTCTTT. Its protein is CSASGSRGLGTEAFF.

The rearrangement uses TRBV7-2 and TRBJ2-1, with D possibly being TRBD2 (5 bases). V was cut by 5 bases and J by 10 bases, with 15 bases left in between. Germline CDR1 is SGHTA and CDR2 is FQGNSA. This CDR3 is built from 13 residues. CDR3 nucleotides: TGTGCCAGCAGCAGACAACTGGGCGGGGAGCAGTTCTTC. Translation: CASSRQLGGEQFF.

This clonotype was detected only a few times. This chain links TRBV20-1 with TRBJ1-6; 12 bases agree with TRBD1. The CDR3 spans 16 residues. Germline CDR1 reads DFQATT; CDR2 reads SNEGSKA (reference sequence). Losses at the gene ends were 3 bases for V and 4 bases for J; bases not matched to a gene: 4. CDR3 sequence: CSASTGQGAYNSPLHF. CDR3 nucleotides: TGCAGTGCTAGTACGGGACAGGGGGCTTATAATTCACCCCTCCACTTT.

Note on this clonotype: The junction departs from the called germline gene at one end, perhaps through a read error. The rearrangement links TRBV7-2 to TRBJ2-1, with 8 bases that match TRBD2. Germline loops: CDR1 SGHTA, CDR2 FQGNSA. CDR3 length: 15 amino acids. The CDR3 bases are TGTGCCGGCAGCTTAGTGGTAGCGGGAACGGATGAGCAGTTCTTC. Translation gives CAGSLVVAGTDEQFF.